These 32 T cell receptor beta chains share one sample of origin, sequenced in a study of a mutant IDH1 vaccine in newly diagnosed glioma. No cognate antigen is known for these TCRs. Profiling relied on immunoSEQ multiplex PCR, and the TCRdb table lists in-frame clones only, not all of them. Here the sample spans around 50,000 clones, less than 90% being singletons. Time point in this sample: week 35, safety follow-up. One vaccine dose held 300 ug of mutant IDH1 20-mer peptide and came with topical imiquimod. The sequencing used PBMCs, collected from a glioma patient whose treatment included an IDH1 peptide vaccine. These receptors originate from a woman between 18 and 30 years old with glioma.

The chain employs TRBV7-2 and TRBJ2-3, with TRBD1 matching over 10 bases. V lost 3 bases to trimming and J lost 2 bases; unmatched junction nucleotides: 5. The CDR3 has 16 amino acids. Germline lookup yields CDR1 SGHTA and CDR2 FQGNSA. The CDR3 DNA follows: TGTGCCAGCAGCTTCGGGACAGGGGACCCCACAGATACGCAGTATTTT. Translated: CASSFGTGDPTDTQYF.

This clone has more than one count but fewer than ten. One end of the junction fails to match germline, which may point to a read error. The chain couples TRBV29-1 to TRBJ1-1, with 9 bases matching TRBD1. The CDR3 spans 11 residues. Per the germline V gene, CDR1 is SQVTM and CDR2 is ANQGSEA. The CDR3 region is CSVDPGQGPNF. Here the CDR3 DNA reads TGCAGCGTTGACCCGGGACAGGGTCCGAACTTT.

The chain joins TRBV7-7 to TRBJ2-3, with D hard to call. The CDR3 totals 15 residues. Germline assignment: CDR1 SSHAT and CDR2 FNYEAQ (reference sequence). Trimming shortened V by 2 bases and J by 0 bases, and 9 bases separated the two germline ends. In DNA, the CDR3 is TGTGCCAGCAGCTTAACGGAGATTAGCACAGATACGCAGTATTTT. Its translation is CASSLTEISTDTQYF.

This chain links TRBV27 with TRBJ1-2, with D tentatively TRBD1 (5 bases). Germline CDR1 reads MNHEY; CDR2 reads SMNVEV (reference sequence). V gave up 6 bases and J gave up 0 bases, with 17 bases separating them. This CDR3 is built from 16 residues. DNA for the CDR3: TGTGCCAGCAGGTCTTTCCAGGGAGCCGCTAACTATGGCTACACCTTC. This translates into CASRSFQGAANYGYTF.

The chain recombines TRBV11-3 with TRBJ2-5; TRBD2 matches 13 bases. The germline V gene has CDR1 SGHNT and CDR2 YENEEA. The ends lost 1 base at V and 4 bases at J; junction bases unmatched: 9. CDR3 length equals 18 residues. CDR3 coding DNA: TGTGCCAGCAGCTTAGCCGGACTAGCGGGAGTACGGGGAGAGACCCAGTACTTC. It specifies CASSLAGLAGVRGETQYF.

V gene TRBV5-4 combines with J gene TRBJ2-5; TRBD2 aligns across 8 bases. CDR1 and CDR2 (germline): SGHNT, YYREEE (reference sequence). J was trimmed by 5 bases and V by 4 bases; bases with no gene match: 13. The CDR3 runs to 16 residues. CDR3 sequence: CASSGTRAPAGETQYF. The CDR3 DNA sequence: TGTGCCAGCAGCGGGACTAGGGCCCCGGCGGGGGAGACCCAGTACTTC.

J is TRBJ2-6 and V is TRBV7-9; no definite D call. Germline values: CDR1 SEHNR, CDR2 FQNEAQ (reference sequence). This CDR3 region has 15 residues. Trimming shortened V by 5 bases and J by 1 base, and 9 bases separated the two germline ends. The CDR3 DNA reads TGTGCCAGCAGCCAATGGGAATCTGGGGCCAACGTCCTGACTTTC. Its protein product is CASSQWESGANVLTF.

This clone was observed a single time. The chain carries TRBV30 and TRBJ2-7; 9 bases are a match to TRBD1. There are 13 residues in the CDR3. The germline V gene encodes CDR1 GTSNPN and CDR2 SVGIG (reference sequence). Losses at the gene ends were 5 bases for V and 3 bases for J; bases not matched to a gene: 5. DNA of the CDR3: TGTGCCTGGGCCGGGACAGGGATCTACGAGCAGTACTTC. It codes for CAWAGTGIYEQYF.

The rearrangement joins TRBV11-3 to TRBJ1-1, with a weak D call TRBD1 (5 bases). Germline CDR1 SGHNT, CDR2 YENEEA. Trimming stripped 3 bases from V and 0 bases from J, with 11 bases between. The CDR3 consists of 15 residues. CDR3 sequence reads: CASSFQTAMNTEAFF. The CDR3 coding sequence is TGTGCCAGCAGCTTCCAGACAGCCATGAACACTGAAGCTTTCTTT. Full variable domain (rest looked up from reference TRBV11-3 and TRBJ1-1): EAGVVQSPRYKIIEKKQPVAFWCNPISGHNTLYWYLQNLGQGPELLIRYENEEAVDDSQLPKDRFSAERLKGVDSTLKIQPAELGDSAVYLCASSFQTAMNTEAFFGQGTRLTVV.

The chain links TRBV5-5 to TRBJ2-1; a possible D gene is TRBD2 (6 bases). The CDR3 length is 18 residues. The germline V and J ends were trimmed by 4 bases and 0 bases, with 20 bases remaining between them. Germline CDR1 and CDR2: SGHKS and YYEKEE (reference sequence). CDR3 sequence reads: CASSHRDSPLSSYNEQFF. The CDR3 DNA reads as TGTGCCAGCAGCCACCGGGACTCACCCTTGAGCTCCTACAATGAGCAGTTCTTC.

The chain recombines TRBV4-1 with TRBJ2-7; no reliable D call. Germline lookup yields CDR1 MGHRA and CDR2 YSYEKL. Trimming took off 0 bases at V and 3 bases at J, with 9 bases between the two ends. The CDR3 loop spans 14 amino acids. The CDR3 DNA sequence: TGCGCCAGCAGCCAAGATCCGAACGTCTACGAGCAGTACTTC. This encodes CASSQDPNVYEQYF.

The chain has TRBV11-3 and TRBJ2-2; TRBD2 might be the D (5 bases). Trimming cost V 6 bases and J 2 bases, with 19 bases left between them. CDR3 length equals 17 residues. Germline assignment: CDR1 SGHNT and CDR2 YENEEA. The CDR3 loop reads CASRIALDYYNTGELFF. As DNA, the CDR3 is TGTGCCAGCAGAATCGCTCTTGACTATTACAACACCGGGGAGCTGTTTTTT. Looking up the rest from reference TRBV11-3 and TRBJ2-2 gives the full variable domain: EAGVVQSPRYKIIEKKQPVAFWCNPISGHNTLYWYLQNLGQGPELLIRYENEEAVDDSQLPKDRFSAERLKGVDSTLKIQPAELGDSAVYLCASRIALDYYNTGELFFGEGSRLTVL.

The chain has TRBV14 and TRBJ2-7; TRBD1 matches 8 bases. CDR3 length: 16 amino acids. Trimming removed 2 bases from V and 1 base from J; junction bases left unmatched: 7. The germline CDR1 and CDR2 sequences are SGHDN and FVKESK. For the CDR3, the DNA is TGTGCCAGCAGCCAACGCCAGGGGGCGGGATCCTACGAGCAGTACTTC. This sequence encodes CASSQRQGAGSYEQYF.

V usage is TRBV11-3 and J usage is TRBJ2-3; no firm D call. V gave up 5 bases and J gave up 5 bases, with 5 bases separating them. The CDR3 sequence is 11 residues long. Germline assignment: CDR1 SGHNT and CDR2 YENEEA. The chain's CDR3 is CASSPGDTQYF. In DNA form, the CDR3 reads TGTGCCAGCAGCCCCGGAGATACGCAGTATTTT.

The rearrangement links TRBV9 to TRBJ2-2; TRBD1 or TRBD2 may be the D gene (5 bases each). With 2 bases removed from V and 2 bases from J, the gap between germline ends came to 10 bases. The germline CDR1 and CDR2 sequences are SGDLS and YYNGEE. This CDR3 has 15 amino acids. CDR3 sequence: CASSVMGRNTGELFF. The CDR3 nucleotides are TGTGCCAGCAGCGTCATGGGACGAAACACCGGGGAGCTGTTTTTT. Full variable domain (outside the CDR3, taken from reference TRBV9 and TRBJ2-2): DSGVTQTPKHLITATGQRVTLRCSPRSGDLSVYWYQQSLDQGLQFLIQYYNGEERAKGNILERFSAQQFPDLHSELNLSSLELGDSALYFCASSVMGRNTGELFFGEGSRLTVL.

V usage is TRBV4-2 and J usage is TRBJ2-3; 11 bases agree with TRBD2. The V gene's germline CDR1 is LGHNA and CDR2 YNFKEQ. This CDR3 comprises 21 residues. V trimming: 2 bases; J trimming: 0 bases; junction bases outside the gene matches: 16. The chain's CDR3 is CASSQRGGLTSGGSSTDTQYF. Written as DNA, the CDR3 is TGTGCCAGCAGCCAAAGGGGGGGGCTTACTAGCGGGGGATCTAGCACAGATACGCAGTATTTT.

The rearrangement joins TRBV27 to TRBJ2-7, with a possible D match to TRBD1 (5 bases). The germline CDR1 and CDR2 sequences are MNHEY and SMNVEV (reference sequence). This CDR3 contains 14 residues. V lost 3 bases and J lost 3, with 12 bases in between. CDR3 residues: CASSLFSQGYEQYF. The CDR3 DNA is TGTGCCAGCAGTTTGTTCTCCCAGGGCTACGAGCAGTACTTC.

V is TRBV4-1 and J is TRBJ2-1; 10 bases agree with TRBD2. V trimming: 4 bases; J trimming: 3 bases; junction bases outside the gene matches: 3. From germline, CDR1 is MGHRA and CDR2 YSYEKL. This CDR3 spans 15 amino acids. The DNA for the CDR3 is TGCGCCAGCAGCCTAGGACTAGCGGTCTACAATGAGCAGTTCTTC. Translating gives CASSLGLAVYNEQFF.

The chain's CDR3 is CASSRTGGGRDLDEQYF. DNA of the CDR3: TGTGCCAGCAGCCGTACGGGGGGCGGGAGGGACTTGGACGAGCAGTACTTC. V is TRBV5-4 and J is TRBJ2-7, with 9 nucleotides matching TRBD2. Looked up from germline, CDR1 is SGHNT and CDR2 is YYREEE (reference sequence). The CDR3 extends over 17 amino acids. Trimming at V came to 4 bases and at J to 5 bases, leaving 16 bases not matched to a gene.

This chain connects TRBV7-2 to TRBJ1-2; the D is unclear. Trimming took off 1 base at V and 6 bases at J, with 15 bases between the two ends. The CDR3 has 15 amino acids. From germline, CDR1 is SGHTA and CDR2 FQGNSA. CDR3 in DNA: TGTGCCAGCAGCTTAGAAGGTGCAGGCGGAGATGGCTACACCTTC. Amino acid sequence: CASSLEGAGGDGYTF.

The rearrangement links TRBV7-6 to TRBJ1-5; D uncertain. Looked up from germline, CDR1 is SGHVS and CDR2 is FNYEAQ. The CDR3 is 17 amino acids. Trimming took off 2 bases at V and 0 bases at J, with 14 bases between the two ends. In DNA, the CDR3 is TGTGCCAGCAGCTTATCCCTCCGCAGGAATAGCAATCAGCCCCAGCATTTT. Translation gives CASSLSLRRNSNQPQHF.

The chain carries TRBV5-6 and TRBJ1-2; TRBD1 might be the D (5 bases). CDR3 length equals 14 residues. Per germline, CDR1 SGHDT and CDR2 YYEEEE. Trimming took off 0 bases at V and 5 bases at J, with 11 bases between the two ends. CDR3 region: CASSLVGRPYGYTF. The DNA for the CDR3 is TGTGCCAGCAGCTTGGTGGGACGACCTTATGGCTACACCTTC.

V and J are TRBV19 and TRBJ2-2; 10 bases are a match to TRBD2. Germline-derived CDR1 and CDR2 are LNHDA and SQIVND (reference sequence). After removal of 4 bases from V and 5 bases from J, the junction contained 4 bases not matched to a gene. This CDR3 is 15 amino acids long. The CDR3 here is CASSKLAGPTGELFF. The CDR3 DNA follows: TGTGCCAGTAGTAAACTAGCGGGACCTACCGGGGAGCTGTTTTTT.

The CDR3 DNA reads as TGTGCCAGCAGCTTACGAGCGGGGGGGGAGCATACGCAGTATTTT. Residues: CASSLRAGGEHTQYF. V gene TRBV7-2 combines with J gene TRBJ2-3; 10 nucleotides match TRBD2. Trimming at V came to 2 bases and at J to 7 bases, leaving 6 bases not matched to a gene. This CDR3 region has 15 residues. Germline V gene sequence: CDR1 SGHTA, CDR2 FQGNSA.

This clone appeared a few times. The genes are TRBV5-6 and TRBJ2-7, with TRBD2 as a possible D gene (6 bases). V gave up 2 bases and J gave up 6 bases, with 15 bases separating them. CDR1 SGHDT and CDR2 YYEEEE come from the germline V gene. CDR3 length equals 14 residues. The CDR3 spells CASSLGGKVAEQYF. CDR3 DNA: TGTGCCAGCAGCTTAGGCGGGAAGGTGGCCGAGCAGTACTTC.

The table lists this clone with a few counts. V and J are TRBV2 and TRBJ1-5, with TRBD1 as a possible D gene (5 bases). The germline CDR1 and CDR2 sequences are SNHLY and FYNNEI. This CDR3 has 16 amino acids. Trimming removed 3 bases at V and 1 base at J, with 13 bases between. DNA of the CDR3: TGTGCCAGCAGTGAGATGGGGGGTAGGAGCAATCAGCCCCAGCATTTT. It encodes CASSEMGGRSNQPQHF.

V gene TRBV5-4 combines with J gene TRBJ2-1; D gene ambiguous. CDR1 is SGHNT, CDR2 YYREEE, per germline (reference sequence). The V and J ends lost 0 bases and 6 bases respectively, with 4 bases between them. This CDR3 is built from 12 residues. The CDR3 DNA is TGTGCCAGCAGCTTGGGCAGCAATGAGCAGTTCTTC. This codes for CASSLGSNEQFF.

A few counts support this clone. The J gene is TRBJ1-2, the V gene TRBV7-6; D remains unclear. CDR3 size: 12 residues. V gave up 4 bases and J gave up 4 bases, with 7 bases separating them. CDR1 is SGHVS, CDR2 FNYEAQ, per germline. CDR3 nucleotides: TGTGCCAGCAGCTCCGGGCCCTATGGCTACACCTTC. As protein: CASSSGPYGYTF.

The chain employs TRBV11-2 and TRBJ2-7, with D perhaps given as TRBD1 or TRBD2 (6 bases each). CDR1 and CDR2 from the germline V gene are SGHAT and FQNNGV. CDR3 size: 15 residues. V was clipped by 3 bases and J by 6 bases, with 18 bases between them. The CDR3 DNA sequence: TGTGCCAGCAGCTTTGGTGGGGGGCCTACCAGCGAGCAGTACTTC. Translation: CASSFGGGPTSEQYF.

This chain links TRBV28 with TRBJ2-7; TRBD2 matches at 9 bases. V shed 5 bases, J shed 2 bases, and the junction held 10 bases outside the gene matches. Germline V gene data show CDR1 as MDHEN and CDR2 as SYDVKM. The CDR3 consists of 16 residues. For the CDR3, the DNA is TGTGCCAGCAGTCCCCTCCGGGCTAGCGGGGCCTACGAGCAGTACTTC. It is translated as CASSPLRASGAYEQYF.

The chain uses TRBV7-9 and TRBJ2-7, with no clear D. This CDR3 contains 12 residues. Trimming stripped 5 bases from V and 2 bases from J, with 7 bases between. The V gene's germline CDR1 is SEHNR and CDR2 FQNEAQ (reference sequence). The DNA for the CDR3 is TGTGCCAGCAGCGCCCAAACCTACGAGCAGTACTTC. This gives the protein CASSAQTYEQYF.

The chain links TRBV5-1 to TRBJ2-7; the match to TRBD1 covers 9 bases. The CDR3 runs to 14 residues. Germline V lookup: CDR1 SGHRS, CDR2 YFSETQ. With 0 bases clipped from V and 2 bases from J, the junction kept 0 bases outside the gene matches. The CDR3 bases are TGCGCCAGCAGCTTGGGACAGGGGGCCTACGAGCAGTACTTC. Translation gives CASSLGQGAYEQYF.